A single T cell receptor (beta chain) is shown here with its context. Its antigen is unidentified. The table came from immunoSEQ multiplex PCR; TCRdb's copy has only in-frame clones and leaves some out. The sample includes approximately 110,000 clones, 85% to 95% of them seen just once. This specimen belongs to a study of siplizumab effects on memory and regulatory T cells. Overall study results and limits: Siplizumab significantly decreased alloreactive sequences from unstimulated CD4+ memory cells. Proliferating Tregs from siplizumab cultures lacked functional confirmation of suppression. Major contributors to the alloresponse seemed to be naive T cells, which also appeared more diverse than memory cells.

Input material: CD4+ T cells sorted from blood. The TCR originated in a human donor in good health.

The CDR3 protein is CASSSRPDTGELFF. The CDR3 bases are TGTGCCAGCAGCTCAAGGCCGGACACCGGGGAGCTGTTTTTT. This chain uses TRBV11-3 with TRBJ2-2; no reliable D call. The CDR3 sequence is 14 residues long. The germline V gene encodes CDR1 SGHNT and CDR2 YENEEA. V lost 4 bases and J lost 3, with 9 bases in between. The whole variable domain, filled in from reference TRBV11-3 and TRBJ2-2, reads EAGVVQSPRYKIIEKKQPVAFWCNPISGHNTLYWYLQNLGQGPELLIRYENEEAVDDSQLPKDRFSAERLKGVDSTLKIQPAELGDSAVYLCASSSRPDTGELFFGEGSRLTVL.